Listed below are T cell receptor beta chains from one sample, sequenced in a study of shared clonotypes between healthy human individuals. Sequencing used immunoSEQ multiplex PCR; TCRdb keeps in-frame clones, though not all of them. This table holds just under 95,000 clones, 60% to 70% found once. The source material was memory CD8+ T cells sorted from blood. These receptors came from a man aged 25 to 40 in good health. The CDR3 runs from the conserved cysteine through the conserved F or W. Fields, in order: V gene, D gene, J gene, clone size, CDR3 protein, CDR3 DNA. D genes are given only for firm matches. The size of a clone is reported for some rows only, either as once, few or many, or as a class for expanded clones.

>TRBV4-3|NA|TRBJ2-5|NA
CASSHSQLMETQYF
TGCGCCAGCAGCCACAGCCAGCTCATGGAGACCCAGTACTTC
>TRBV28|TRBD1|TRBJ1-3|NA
CASKIGQGFSGNTIYF
TGTGCCAGCAAGATAGGACAGGGGTTCTCTGGAAACACCATATATTTT
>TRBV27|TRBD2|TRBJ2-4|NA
CASSAQGLAGESIQYF
TGTGCCAGCAGTGCCCAGGGACTAGCGGGAGAGAGCATTCAGTACTTC
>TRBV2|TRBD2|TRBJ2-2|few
CASREGLADTGELFF
TGTGCCAGCAGGGAAGGACTAGCCGACACCGGGGAGCTGTTTTTT
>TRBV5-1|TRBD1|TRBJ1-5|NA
CASSPTGARGQPQHF
TGCGCCAGCAGCCCGACAGGGGCCCGGGGCCAGCCCCAGCATTTT
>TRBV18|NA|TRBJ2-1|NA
CASSPSDFTEQFF
TGTGCCAGCTCACCGTCGGACTTTACTGAGCAGTTCTTC
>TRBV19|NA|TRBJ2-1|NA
CASSIEGVSLAYNEQFF
TGTGCCAGTAGTATAGAAGGGGTCAGCCTAGCTTACAATGAGCAGTTCTTC
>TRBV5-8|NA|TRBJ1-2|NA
CASSYSANYGYTF
TGTGCCAGCAGCTACTCGGCTAACTATGGCTACACCTTC
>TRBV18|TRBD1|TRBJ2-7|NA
CASSPRGSRYEQYF
TGTGCCAGCTCACCCAGGGGGTCTAGGTACGAGCAGTACTTC
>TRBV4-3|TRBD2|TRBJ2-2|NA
CASSQDPSSGRVTGELFF
TGCGCCAGCAGCCAAGATCCGTCTAGCGGGAGAGTTACCGGGGAGCTGTTTTTT
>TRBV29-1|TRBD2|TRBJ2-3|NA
CSVTPLASGRSTDTQYF
TGCAGCGTTACTCCCCTGGCTAGCGGGAGGAGCACAGATACGCAGTATTTT
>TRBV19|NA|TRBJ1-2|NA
CASSIVQGNYGYTF
TGTGCCAGTAGTATAGTTCAGGGAAACTATGGCTACACCTTC
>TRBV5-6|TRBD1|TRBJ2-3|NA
CASSLMSGQGTDTQYF
TGTGCCAGCAGCTTGATGTCGGGACAGGGCACAGATACGCAGTATTTT
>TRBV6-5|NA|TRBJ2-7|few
CASSSLYEQYF
TGTGCCAGCAGTTCCCTCTACGAGCAGTACTTC
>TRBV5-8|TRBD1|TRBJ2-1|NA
CASSLGQGADEQFF
TGTGCCAGCAGCTTGGGGCAGGGGGCCGATGAGCAGTTCTTC
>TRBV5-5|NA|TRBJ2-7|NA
CASSLWGSSYEQYF
TGTGCCAGCAGCTTGTGGGGGAGCTCCTACGAGCAGTACTTC
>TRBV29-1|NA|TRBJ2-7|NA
CSVELREVEAYEQYF
TGCAGCGTTGAACTTCGGGAAGTGGAGGCCTACGAGCAGTACTTC
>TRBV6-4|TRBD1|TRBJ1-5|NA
CASRDTNRGNQPQHF
TGTGCCAGCAGAGACACGAACAGGGGGAACCAGCCCCAGCATTTT
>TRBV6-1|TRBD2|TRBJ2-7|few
CASSGMISGRASYEQYF
TGTGCCAGCAGTGGGATGATTAGCGGGAGGGCCAGCTACGAGCAGTACTTC
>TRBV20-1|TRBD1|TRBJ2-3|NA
CSARATGAQYF
TGCAGTGCTAGAGCGACAGGGGCGCAGTATTTT
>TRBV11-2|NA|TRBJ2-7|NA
CASSFGPLGEQYF
TGTGCCAGCAGCTTCGGACCTCTCGGGGAGCAGTACTTC
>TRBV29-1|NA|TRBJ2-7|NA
CSVEGREYEQYF
TGCAGCGTTGAAGGCCGAGAGTACGAGCAGTACTTC